This TCR beta chain was observed in a study of T cell responses to AZD1222 COVID-19 vaccine. Clones were read by immunoSEQ multiplex PCR, and TCRdb kept only the in-frame ones, dropping some. The data show 150,000 or so clones, roughly 90% seen once. Notes on this clone: Its target is not known. This sample also contains other DNA sequences that code for the same CDR3.

Pooled in the analysis were second doses at about 4 or about 12 weeks. This CDR3 region has 13 residues. V was pared by 1 base and J by 4 bases, with 7 bases between. CDR1 is SGHTA, CDR2 FQGNSA, per germline. Notes on the study in general: Donors were largely white British and mainly female; clonal diversity was possibly underestimated. Repertoires were sampled only after the peak T cell response. Variant regions that are unmutated are reportedly the target of nearly half of spike-specific TCRs.

The starting material was peripheral blood, obtained 28 days after the second AZD1222 dose. The rearrangement links TRBV7-2 to TRBJ1-2; unclear D gene. The TCR sequence derives from an adult who received the AZD1222 COVID-19 vaccine. CDR3 DNA: TGTGCCAGCAGCTTAGTCGGGTCCTATGGCTACACCTTC. Its protein product is CASSLVGSYGYTF.